The 27 T cell receptor beta chains given below trace back to one sample, sequenced in a study of T cells in Graves' hyperthyroidism and ophthalmopathy. Regions amplified from RNA transcripts were the TCR beta CDR3 regions. HTBI primers drove first-round RT-PCR of the TCR CDR3. Using its own MiXCR run on the multiplex PCR reads, TCRdb lists one record per CDR3 protein. The top ten hold around 47% of the sample, which has some 530,000 distinct CDR3 sequences, 22% seen once. Sequenced material: blood. All receptors derive from a woman in her 70s with Graves' ophthalmopathy.

This clonotype was observed many times. The V gene is TRBV7-8, the J gene TRBJ1-4, with D perhaps matching TRBD1 (5 bases). V was shortened by 0 bases and J by 7 bases, with 12 bases between the two germline ends. CDR3 length equals 15 residues. CDR1 and CDR2 (germline): SGHVS, FQNEAQ. CDR3 amino acids: CASSLAGREREKLFF. DNA of the CDR3: TGTGCCAGCAGCTTAGCCGGCAGGGAACGTGAAAAACTGTTTTTT.

This clonotype came up once. The gene calls are TRBV4-1 and TRBJ2-5, with 13 bases fitting TRBD2. V lost 3 bases, J lost 4 bases, and 5 bases stayed unmatched. Per germline, CDR1 MGHRA and CDR2 YSYEKL. This CDR3 spans 16 amino acids. The CDR3 reads CASSHRLAGGGETQYF. CDR3 nucleotides: TGCGCCAGCAGCCATCGACTAGCGGGAGGAGGAGAGACCCAGTACTTC.

V gene TRBV24-1 combines with J gene TRBJ2-1; D is possibly TRBD1 (6 bases). The CDR3 sequence is 14 residues long. Germline V gives CDR1 KGHDR, CDR2 SFDVKD. Trimming removed 10 bases from V and 4 bases from J, with 16 bases in between. CDR3 amino acids: CATASTGGYNEQFF. The CDR3 DNA follows: TGTGCCACAGCCTCGACAGGCGGGTACAATGAGCAGTTCTTC.

Many counts were recorded for this clonotype. The chain joins TRBV6-2 or TRBV6-3 to TRBJ1-5; D gene unclear. V dropped 6 bases and J dropped 5 bases, with 14 bases sitting between them. The length of the CDR3 is 14 residues. Germline V lookup: CDR1 MNHEY, CDR2 SVGEGT. Written as DNA, the CDR3 is TGTGCCAGCAGCCTCGGAGGGTGGTATCAGCCCCAGCATTTT. This codes for CASSLGGWYQPQHF.

This clonotype is a singleton in its sample. CDR3 DNA: TGCAGTGCTAGAGAGGGGGGGCAGGTGGTAGGCTACACCTTC. It specifies CSAREGGQVVGYTF. The J gene is TRBJ1-2, the V gene TRBV20-1; D may be TRBD1 (6 bases). There are 14 residues in the CDR3. V was pared by 0 bases and J by 8 bases, with 16 bases between. Per germline, CDR1 DFQATT and CDR2 SNEGSKA (reference sequence).

This clonotype was recorded a few times. The chain uses TRBV6-2 or TRBV6-3 and TRBJ2-3; 7 nucleotides match TRBD1. Looked up from germline, CDR1 is MNHEY and CDR2 is SVGEGT. V dropped 4 bases and J dropped 0; count of bases not matched to a gene: 7. This CDR3 region has 16 residues. CDR3 nucleotides: TGTGCCAGCAGTTCCGGGACAGCGATGAGCACAGATACGCAGTATTTT. As protein: CASSSGTAMSTDTQYF.

This clonotype was recorded a few times. This rearrangement joins TRBV19 to TRBJ1-1; D is uncertain. V dropped 3 bases and J dropped 3 bases, with 17 bases sitting between them. The germline gives CDR1 LNHDA, CDR2 SQIVND (reference sequence). The CDR3 extends over 16 amino acids. The CDR3 DNA reads TGTGCCAGTAGTATTATCGGCCCGGTTCGAGACACTGAAGCTTTCTTT. It translates to CASSIIGPVRDTEAFF.

V and J are TRBV3-1 and TRBJ1-6; D is ambiguous. Germline V gives CDR1 LGHDT, CDR2 YNNKEL (reference sequence). V dropped 5 bases and J dropped 9 bases, with 14 bases sitting between them. The CDR3 runs to 14 residues. CDR3 loop: CASSTQRPTSPLHF. CDR3 nucleotides: TGTGCCAGCAGCACACAGCGTCCGACTTCACCCCTCCACTTT.

This clonotype was detected only a few times. This sequence joins TRBV7-2 and TRBJ2-4, with 9 bases fitting TRBD2. The V gene end was trimmed by 5 bases and the J gene end by 10 bases; junction bases not matched to a gene: 6. This CDR3 spans 13 amino acids. CDR1 and CDR2 from the germline V gene are SGHTA and FQGNSA. The CDR3, as DNA: TGTGCCAGCAGCCTGACTAGCGGTGGGATTCAGTACTTC. It codes for CASSLTSGGIQYF.

The chain links TRBV5-4 to TRBJ1-2; D unclear. The V end was cut by 4 bases, the J end by 7 bases, with 17 bases between. Germline assignment: CDR1 SGHNT and CDR2 YYREEE (reference sequence). CDR3 length: 14 residues. CDR3 sequence reads: CASSPEAGMSGYTF. CDR3 DNA: TGTGCCAGCAGCCCTGAAGCGGGTATGAGTGGCTACACCTTC.

This clonotype has a count of ten or more. The chain carries TRBV2 and TRBJ2-7; TRBD2 is a possible D gene (5 bases). V lost 7 bases, J lost 0 bases, and 13 bases lay in between. Germline-derived CDR1 and CDR2 are SNHLY and FYNNEI. The CDR3 runs to 14 residues. CDR3 loop: CASTEGLYSYEQYF. For the CDR3, the DNA is TGTGCCAGCACCGAGGGCCTTTACTCCTACGAGCAGTACTTC.

This clonotype was seen repeatedly, ten times or more. The chain employs TRBV6-1 and TRBJ2-5; no firm D call. V was clipped by 1 base and J by 4 bases, with 7 bases between them. Germline assignment: CDR1 MNHNS and CDR2 SASEGT. This CDR3 region has 13 residues. Here the CDR3 reads CASSEVDGETQYF. The CDR3 coding sequence is TGTGCCAGCAGTGAAGTGGACGGAGAGACCCAGTACTTC.

There are a few counts of this clonotype. This chain uses TRBV20-1 with TRBJ2-5; the D call may be TRBD1 or TRBD2 (6 bases each). The germline CDR1 and CDR2 sequences are DFQATT and SNEGSKA (reference sequence). Trimming stripped 5 bases from V and 5 bases from J, with 18 bases between. The CDR3 runs to 14 residues. The DNA for the CDR3 is TGCAGTGCTGACGGCCTGGGGGCGGGGGAGACCCAGTACTTC. This sequence encodes CSADGLGAGETQYF.

In the case of this clonotype: A read error may be the cause here, since a much bigger clone is one base away. This sequence joins TRBV29-1 and TRBJ1-1, with D possibly matching TRBD1 (5 bases). Trimming pared 3 bases from V and 4 bases from J, leaving 15 bases between. This CDR3 region has 14 residues. Germline loops: CDR1 SQVTM, CDR2 ANQGSEA. The CDR3 bases are TGCAGCGTTGACCAGGGAGGCCCGAGCACTGAAGCTTTCTTT. It yields the protein CSVDQGGPSTEAFF. The variable domain in full, with the rest retrieved from reference TRBV29-1 and TRBJ1-1, is SAVISQKPSRDICQRGTSLTIQCQVDSQVTMMFWYRQQPGQSLTLIATANQGSEATYESGFVIDKFPISRPNLTFSTLTVSNMSPEDSSIYLCSVDQGGPSTEAFFGQGTRLTVV.

The rearrangement uses TRBV14 and TRBJ1-2, with D tentatively TRBD1 (5 bases). Looked up from germline, CDR1 is SGHDN and CDR2 is FVKESK. V was trimmed by 5 bases and J by 4 bases, leaving 17 bases between them. This CDR3 has 15 amino acids. CDR3 DNA sequence: TGTGCCAGCAGCGGGATTGGAGGGGTGAGCTATGGCTACACCTTC. The encoded protein is CASSGIGGVSYGYTF.

This chain uses TRBV3-1 with TRBJ2-2, with D uncertain. CDR1 LGHDT and CDR2 YNNKEL come from the germline V gene (reference sequence). This CDR3 region has 13 residues. The V end lost 3 bases, the J end lost 3 bases, and 5 bases lay between the germline ends. The DNA for the CDR3 is TGTGCCAGCAGCCAGGTAGACACCGGGGAGCTGTTTTTT. The encoded protein is CASSQVDTGELFF. Full variable domain (outside the CDR3, taken from reference TRBV3-1 and TRBJ2-2): DTAVSQTPKYLVTQMGNDKSIKCEQNLGHDTMYWYKQDSKKFLKIMFSYNNKELIINETVPNRFSPKSPDKAHLNLHINSLELGDSAVYFCASSQVDTGELFFGEGSRLTVL.

The rearrangement joins TRBV4-1 to TRBJ2-2, with D possibly being TRBD2 (6 bases). The germline V gene encodes CDR1 MGHRA and CDR2 YSYEKL. The CDR3 loop spans 12 amino acids. With 3 bases removed from V and 8 bases from J, the gap between germline ends came to 7 bases. As DNA, the CDR3 is TGCGCCAGCAGCCATCGGGGGGGGGAGCTGTTTTTT. It codes for CASSHRGGELFF.

The rearrangement links TRBV20-1 to TRBJ1-2; 7 bases line up with TRBD1. Germline loops: CDR1 DFQATT, CDR2 SNEGSKA (reference sequence). The V gene end was trimmed by 5 bases and the J gene end by 4 bases; junction bases not matched to a gene: 4. The CDR3 contains 12 residues. CDR3 sequence: CSAGDRFYGYTF. DNA for the CDR3: TGCAGTGCTGGGGACAGATTCTATGGCTACACCTTC.

The chain carries TRBV5-1 and TRBJ2-7, with a weak D call TRBD2 (5 bases). Germline V CDR1 and CDR2: SGHRS, YFSETQ. V was trimmed by 0 bases and J by 0 bases, leaving 13 bases between them. The CDR3 runs to 16 residues. The CDR3 is CASSLGSSGYSYEQYF. CDR3 nucleotide sequence: TGCGCCAGCAGCTTGGGGTCGTCGGGATACTCCTACGAGCAGTACTTC.

This clonotype came up a few times. The V call is TRBV13, the J call TRBJ2-7; weak D call: TRBD1 (6 bases). This CDR3 has 13 amino acids. V was pared by 4 bases and J by 6 bases, with 13 bases between. CDR1 is PRHDT and CDR2 is FYEKMQ in the germline V gene (reference sequence). CDR3 amino acids: CASSSLQGAEQYF. In DNA form, the CDR3 reads TGTGCCAGCAGCTCGTTACAGGGAGCCGAGCAGTACTTC. Supplemented by reference TRBV13 and TRBJ2-7, the full variable domain reads AAGVIQSPRHLIKEKRETATLKCYPIPRHDTVYWYQQGPGQDPQFLISFYEKMQSDKGSIPDRFSAQQFSDYHSELNMSSLELGDSALYFCASSSLQGAEQYFGPGTRLTVT.

The genes are TRBV30 and TRBJ2-3, with D perhaps assigned TRBD1 or TRBD2 (5 bases each). Germline CDR1 GTSNPN, CDR2 SVGIG (reference sequence). The ends were cut back, 5 bases at V and 5 bases at J, with 20 bases in the middle. The CDR3 totals 15 residues. Written as DNA, the CDR3 is TGTGCCTGGGAGCCCCCGGGACGGCTAATAGATACGCAGTATTTT. It encodes CAWEPPGRLIDTQYF.

This clonotype appeared many times. This rearrangement joins TRBV27 to TRBJ1-1; D perhaps matches TRBD1 (5 bases). V lost 7 bases, J lost 0 bases, and 15 bases lay in between. Per germline, CDR1 MNHEY and CDR2 SMNVEV (reference sequence). The CDR3 spans 15 residues. DNA of the CDR3: TGTGCCAGCAAGCCCGGGGGGACGGTGAACACTGAAGCTTTCTTT. This translates into CASKPGGTVNTEAFF.

The chain couples TRBV12-3 or TRBV12-4 to TRBJ1-5; D perhaps matches TRBD1 (6 bases). CDR3 length: 15 amino acids. Trimming removed 6 bases from V and 2 bases from J, with 14 bases in between. CDR3 amino acids: CASSQGLGGNQPQHF. In nucleotides, the CDR3 is TGTGCCAGCAGCCAGGGGCTGGGGGGCAATCAGCCCCAGCATTTT.

This chain connects TRBV5-6 to TRBJ1-4, with D perhaps matching TRBD1 (6 bases). Trimming removed 0 bases at V and 6 bases at J, with 21 bases between. The length of the CDR3 is 18 residues. Germline CDR1 is SGHDT and CDR2 is YYEEEE. The CDR3 DNA follows: TGTGCCAGCAGCTTGGAGTCGGGGGGCCCTTCCCATGATGAAAAACTGTTTTTT. It translates to CASSLESGGPSHDEKLFF. Variable domain in full (rest from reference TRBV5-6 and TRBJ1-4): DAGVTQSPTHLIKTRGQQVTLRCSPKSGHDTVSWYQQALGQGPQFIFQYYEEEERQRGNFPDRFSGHQFPNYSSELNVNALLLGDSALYLCASSLESGGPSHDEKLFFGSGTQLSVL.

The rearrangement links TRBV12-3 or TRBV12-4 to TRBJ1-6; D is possibly TRBD1 (5 bases). The CDR3 runs to 14 residues. Trimming removed 6 bases from V and 9 bases from J, with 15 bases in between. As DNA, the CDR3 is TGTGCCAGCAGCCAGGGTTTCAGTGGTTCACCCCTCCACTTT. Translating gives CASSQGFSGSPLHF.

V and J are TRBV24-1 and TRBJ2-2; 9 nucleotides line up with TRBD1. CDR1 and CDR2 (germline): KGHDR, SFDVKD. The CDR3 has 16 residues. V was pared by 4 bases and J by 1 base, with 3 bases of the junction left unmatched. The CDR3: CATSDSGQGNTGELFF. The CDR3 nucleotides are TGTGCCACCAGTGACTCGGGACAGGGGAACACCGGGGAGCTGTTTTTT.

In this sample, this clonotype turned up a few times. The CDR3 sequence is CASSLKTALRPQHF. The CDR3 DNA reads TGTGCCAGCAGCTTAAAGACAGCTCTCCGGCCCCAGCATTTT. The gene calls are TRBV7-2 and TRBJ1-5, with D possibly being TRBD1 (5 bases). The CDR3 extends over 14 amino acids. Germline loops: CDR1 SGHTA, CDR2 FQGNSA. Trimming pared 2 bases from V and 9 bases from J, leaving 14 bases between.